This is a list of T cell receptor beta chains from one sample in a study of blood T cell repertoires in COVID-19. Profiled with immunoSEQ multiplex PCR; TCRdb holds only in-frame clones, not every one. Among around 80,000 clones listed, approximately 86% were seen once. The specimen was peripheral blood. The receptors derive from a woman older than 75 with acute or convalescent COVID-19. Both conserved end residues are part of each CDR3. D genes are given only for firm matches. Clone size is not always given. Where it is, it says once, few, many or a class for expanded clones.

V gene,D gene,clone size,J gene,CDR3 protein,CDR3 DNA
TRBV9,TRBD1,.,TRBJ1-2,CASSVGTGGDNYGYTF,TGTGCCAGCAGCGTCGGGACAGGGGGAGATAACTATGGCTACACCTTC
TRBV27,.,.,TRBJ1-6,CASSSWALQGHSPLHF,TGTGCCAGCAGTTCGTGGGCCCTCCAAGGCCATTCACCCCTCCACTTT
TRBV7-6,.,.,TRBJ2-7,CASSLNPDKTYEQYF,TGTGCCAGCAGCTTAAATCCAGACAAAACCTACGAGCAGTACTTC
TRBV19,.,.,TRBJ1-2,CASSIAQSGLYGYTF,TGTGCCAGTAGTATTGCACAGTCCGGCCTCTATGGCTACACCTTC
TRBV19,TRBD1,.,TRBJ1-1,CASSSTGGYTEAFF,TGTGCCAGTAGTAGTACAGGGGGATACACTGAAGCTTTCTTT
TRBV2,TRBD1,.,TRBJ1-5,CASSTGRQGSNQPQHF,TGTGCCAGCAGTACCGGTAGACAGGGGAGCAATCAGCCCCAGCATTTT
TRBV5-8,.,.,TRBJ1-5,CASSFHWGEGSNQPQHF,TGTGCCAGCAGCTTCCACTGGGGAGAGGGTAGCAATCAGCCCCAGCATTTT
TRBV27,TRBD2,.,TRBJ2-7,CASSPRLAVSYEQYF,TGTGCCAGCAGCCCGAGACTAGCGGTGTCCTACGAGCAGTACTTC
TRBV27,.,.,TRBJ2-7,CASSLGRDLTSYEQYF,TGTGCCAGCAGTTTAGGCAGGGATTTAACCTCCTACGAGCAGTACTTC
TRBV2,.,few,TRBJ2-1,CASRVTSSYNEQFF,TGTGCCAGCAGGGTGACTAGCTCCTACAATGAGCAGTTCTTC
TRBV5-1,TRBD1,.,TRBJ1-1,CASSSRGQGSNTEAFF,TGCGCCAGCAGCTCACGGGGACAGGGATCGAACACTGAAGCTTTCTTT
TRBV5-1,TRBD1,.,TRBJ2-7,CASSPGTGISYEQYF,TGCGCCAGCAGCCCGGGGACAGGGATCTCCTACGAGCAGTACTTC
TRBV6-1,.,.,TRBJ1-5,CASSESPSNQPQHF,TGTGCCAGCAGTGAATCTCCTAGCAATCAGCCCCAGCATTTT
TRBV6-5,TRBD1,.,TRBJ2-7,CASGRMDRGGKQYF,TGTGCCAGCGGACGTATGGACAGGGGGGGTAAGCAGTACTTC
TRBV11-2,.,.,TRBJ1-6,CASSLGQGSSSPLHF,TGTGCCAGCAGCTTAGGTCAAGGGAGCTCGTCACCCCTCCACTTT
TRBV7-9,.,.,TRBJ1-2,CASSLDLGAQDGYTF,TGTGCCAGCAGCTTAGATTTGGGGGCGCAGGATGGCTACACCTTC
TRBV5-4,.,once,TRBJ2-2,CASSSLTSDTGELFF,TGTGCCAGCAGCTCCCTGACTAGTGACACCGGGGAGCTGTTTTTT
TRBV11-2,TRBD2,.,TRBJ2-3,CASSLAGGRSDTQYF,TGTGCCAGCAGCTTAGCGGGAGGGAGGTCAGATACGCAGTATTTT
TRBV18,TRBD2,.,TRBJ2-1,CASSSKRGEGNEQFF,TGTGCCAGCTCATCGAAGCGGGGAGAAGGGAATGAGCAGTTCTTC
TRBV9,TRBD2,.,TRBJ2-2,CASSVVSGGRNTGELFF,TGTGCCAGCAGCGTAGTTAGCGGGGGGCGAAACACCGGGGAGCTGTTTTTT
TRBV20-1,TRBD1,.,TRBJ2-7,CSASTWGTGRDEQYF,TGCAGTGCTAGTACATGGGGGACAGGGCGCGACGAGCAGTACTTC
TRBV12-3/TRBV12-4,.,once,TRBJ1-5,CASSFSGNQPQHF,TGTGCCAGCAGTTTTTCGGGCAATCAGCCCCAGCATTTT
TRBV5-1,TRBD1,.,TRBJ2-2,CASSETGVNTGELFF,TGCGCCAGCAGCGAGACAGGGGTCAACACCGGGGAGCTGTTTTTT
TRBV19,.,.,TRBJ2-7,CASSLQVSYEQYF,TGTGCCAGTAGTTTACAGGTCTCCTACGAGCAGTACTTC
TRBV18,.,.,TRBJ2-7,CASSPRDTYEQYF,TGTGCCAGCTCACCAAGGGACACCTACGAGCAGTACTTC
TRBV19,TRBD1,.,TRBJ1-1,CASGQASTEAFF,TGTGCCAGTGGACAGGCAAGCACTGAAGCTTTCTTT
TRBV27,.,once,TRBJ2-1,CASSLSRGYSYNEQFF,TGTGCCAGCAGTTTATCTCGGGGATACTCCTACAATGAGCAGTTCTTC
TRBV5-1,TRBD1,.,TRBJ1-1,CASRAGTATTEAFF,TGCGCCAGCAGGGCCGGGACAGCGACGACTGAAGCTTTCTTT
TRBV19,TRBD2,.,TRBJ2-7,CASSRIAGLAAYEQYF,TGTGCCAGTAGTAGGATTGCGGGACTAGCGGCCTACGAGCAGTACTTC
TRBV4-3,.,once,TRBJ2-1,CASSQEGAGASYNEQFF,TGCGCCAGCAGCCAAGAGGGGGCGGGCGCGTCCTACAATGAGCAGTTCTTC
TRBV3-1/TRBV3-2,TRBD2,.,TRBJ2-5,CASSQSLAGVETQYF,TGTGCCAGCAGCCAGTCACTAGCGGGAGTGGAGACCCAGTACTTC
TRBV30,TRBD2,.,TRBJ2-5,CASGTSGRGGETQYF,TGTGCCTCCGGGACTAGCGGTCGAGGGGGAGAGACCCAGTACTTC